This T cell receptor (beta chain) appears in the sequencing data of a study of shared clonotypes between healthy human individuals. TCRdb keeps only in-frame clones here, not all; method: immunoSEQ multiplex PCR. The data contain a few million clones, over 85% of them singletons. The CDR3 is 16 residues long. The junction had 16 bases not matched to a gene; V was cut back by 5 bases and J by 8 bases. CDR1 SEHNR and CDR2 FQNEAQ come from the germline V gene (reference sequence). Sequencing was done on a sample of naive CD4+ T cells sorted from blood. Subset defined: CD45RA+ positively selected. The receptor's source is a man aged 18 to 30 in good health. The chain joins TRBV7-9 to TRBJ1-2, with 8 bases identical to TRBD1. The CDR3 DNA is TGTGCCAGCAGCGCGGGGACAGGTCGTTCCTCCTCCGGCTACACCTTC. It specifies CASSAGTGRSSSGYTF.